At least ten counts were recorded for the clone carrying this T cell receptor beta chain. No antigen is known for it. Lactation, pregnancy, other autoimmune disease or uncontrolled infection excluded patients. Source material for PBMCs was less than 12 ml fresh peripheral blood. This specimen comes from a study of T cells in Graves' hyperthyroidism and ophthalmopathy. What was amplified from RNA transcripts were TCR beta CDR3 regions. Using the HTBI primer set, a first-round RT-PCR was run on the TCR CDR3. TCRdb independently ran MiXCR on the multiplex PCR reads; one entry per CDR3 protein. Among over 700,000 distinct CDR3 sequences listed, approximately 40% were seen once. Broader study findings: Also found in blood were most expanded thyroid clonotypes above 0.001.

This CDR3 is built from 14 residues. The germline V gene encodes CDR1 SGHTA and CDR2 FQGTGA. Trimming shortened V by 4 bases and J by 7 bases, and 16 bases separated the two germline ends. The sequence derives from a young man with Graves' hyperthyroidism. V and J are TRBV7-3 and TRBJ2-5; a weak D match, TRBD2 (5 bases). Material: blood. The CDR3 reads CASSSTSTGATQYF. The CDR3 DNA follows: TGTGCCAGCAGCTCTACTAGTACCGGAGCGACCCAGTACTTC. Together with reference TRBV7-3 and TRBJ2-5, the CDR3 gives the full variable domain: GAGVSQTPSNKVTEKGKYVELRCDPISGHTALYWYRQSLGQGPEFLIYFQGTGAADDSGLPNDRFFAVRPEGSVSTLKIQRTERGDSAVYLCASSSTSTGATQYFGPGTRLLVL.